This T cell receptor beta chain was identified during a study of blood T cell repertoires in COVID-19 (dated by TCRdb to about 2020). For context, the study as a whole: The collaborator samples originated in the United States, Italy and Spain and spanned the acute and convalescent phases of COVID-19. The material from the prospective study consisted of cDNA or gDNA derived from T cells, B-cell-depleted T cells, or PBMCs. Subjects who had been exposed to COVID-19, were actively infected with it, or had recovered from it provided the deeply sampled blood TCRbeta repertoires that made up the dataset. A freely available public database, intended as a resource for researchers studying the immune response to SARS-CoV-2, is where the repertoires were released. Samples were obtained from the ongoing ImmuneRACE study (first 160 participants) and from 1,000 to 1,500 subjects provided by 6 global collaborators. A de-identified subject ID, COVID-19 status, age in years and sex were almost always included in the sample metadata. Where available, HLA class I and class II types were taken from metadata supplied by the sample provider and were not determined by assay-based typing. What the research found in general, with its limitations: The amount of clinical and demographic metadata varied by source and participant and was provided uncurated.

Whole blood was collected in K2EDTA tubes by collaborating institutions according to the institutions' own protocols. For TCRbeta analysis, collaborator samples were shipped as frozen whole blood, as isolated PBMCs, or as DNA extracted from either sample type. About this clone: Its antigen is still unknown. Base qualities are not recorded, but no much larger clone differs from it by a single base.

V gives up 0 bases and J gives up 3 bases, and the segment between their germline ends measures 9 bases. CDR1 and CDR2, per the germline V gene, are SGHRS and YFSETQ. Spanning cysteine to phenylalanine, the CDR3 consists of 14 amino acids. Solely the CDR3 DNA is kept, with 42 bases framed from the first base. The immunoSEQ Assay, a bias-controlled multiplex PCR, was used to amplify TCRbeta CDR3 regions from genomic DNA. From the authors' description of their analysis: The number of nucleated cells in each sample was estimated by amplification of reference gene primers within the assay. To quantify the absolute abundance of each unique TCRbeta CDR3 rearrangement, sequence reads were collapsed and filtered. Productive Simpson clonality was computed per sample as the square root of Simpson's diversity index over productive rearrangements. This immuneACCESS table, as held by TCRdb, lists in-frame sequences with V and J called but not all clones. Of the missing ones, under half trace to an unresolved V gene in checked studies; the others have no known cause. V and J calls and clone size are given by that table; D and trimming were obtained from the DNA. This sample comprises under 55,000 clones, around 90% of them detected only once. The ten largest clones add up to 2.2% of the sample.

The TCR comes from a human donor in a cohort sampled during active COVID-19. The V and J segments used are TRBV5-1 and TRBJ1-1; no D gene can be assigned with confidence. Input material: peripheral blood. The sequenced DNA: TGCGCCAGCAGCTTGGAGGGCGGGGACACTGAAGCTTTCTTT. This sequence encodes CASSLEGGDTEAFF.